The 5 T cell receptor beta chains presented below share a single source sample, sequenced in a study of blood T cell repertoires in COVID-19. Assay: immunoSEQ multiplex PCR; the TCRdb copy retains only in-frame clones and omits some. The data show about 370,000 clones, about 89% seen once. The sequencing sample was made of peripheral blood. The receptors shown here come from a woman in her 30s with COVID-19, enrolled during active disease.

V usage is TRBV6-5 and J usage is TRBJ1-2, with a weak D call TRBD1 (5 bases). Deletions cut 0 bases from V and 8 bases from J, with 16 bases between. Germline V gene sequence: CDR1 MNHEY, CDR2 SVGAGI. This CDR3 is built from 15 residues. CDR3: CASSYSIQQGWGYTF. In nucleotides, the CDR3 is TGTGCCAGCAGTTACTCCATCCAGCAGGGCTGGGGCTACACCTTC.

This rearrangement joins TRBV5-1 to TRBJ2-1; no definite D call. This CDR3 spans 14 amino acids. From germline, CDR1 is SGHRS and CDR2 YFSETQ. V was cut by 3 bases and J by 6 bases, with 13 bases left in between. CDR3 in DNA: TGCGCCAGCAGCTACACCCGGAGAGGCAATGAGCAGTTCTTC. As protein: CASSYTRRGNEQFF.

The V and J genes are TRBV4-3 and TRBJ1-2, with D possibly TRBD1 on 5 matching bases. Germline V gene lookup returns CDR1 LGHNA and CDR2 YSLEER. Trimming took 0 bases from V and 1 from J, leaving 12 bases between them. This CDR3 has 16 amino acids. The CDR3 sequence: CASSQEGRRDNYGYTF. The CDR3 DNA reads as TGCGCCAGCAGCCAAGAAGGTCGCAGGGATAACTATGGCTACACCTTC.

This clone came up once. CDR3 in amino acids: CATLPGQDVFEQYF. The DNA for the CDR3 is TGTGCCACTCTTCCGGGACAGGACGTGTTCGAGCAGTACTTC. The J gene is TRBJ2-7, the V gene TRBV6-5; TRBD1 matches at 8 bases. The CDR3 is made up of 14 amino acids. J gave up 6 bases and V 10 bases, and 14 bases lay outside the gene matches. Germline V gene lookup returns CDR1 MNHEY and CDR2 SVGAGI.

The chain recombines TRBV15 with TRBJ1-1, with D unclear. The germline V gene encodes CDR1 LNHNV and CDR2 YYDKDF (reference sequence). This CDR3 has 12 amino acids. Trimming stripped 0 bases from V and 11 bases from J, with 10 bases between. CDR3 amino acids: CATSRDGSLAFF. The CDR3 bases are TGTGCCACCAGCAGAGACGGGAGTCTGGCTTTCTTT.